The 10 T cell receptor beta chains reported below all come from one sample, sequenced in a study of neurological immune-mediated disorders. One entry per CDR3 protein, called by TCRdb with MiXCR from the 5' RACE reads. The sample has about 58,000 distinct CDR3 sequences; 3% to 3.5% are singletons. The material sequenced was PBMCs. The receptors were sampled from an older woman with multiple sclerosis.

This clonotype has ten or more counts. CDR3 residues: CASSLLRVTIYNEQFF. As DNA, the CDR3 is TGCGCCAGCAGCTTGTTAAGGGTCACGATCTACAATGAGCAGTTCTTC. The chain carries TRBV5-1 and TRBJ2-1; D is unclear. Germline assignment: CDR1 SGHRS and CDR2 YFSETQ. The CDR3 sequence is 16 residues long. V lost 1 base and J 3 bases, leaving 14 bases between the germline ends.

This clonotype was seen ten or more times. DNA for the CDR3: TGTGCCAGCAGCCATGCGAAGAGCGATACGCAGTATTTT. Amino acids: CASSHAKSDTQYF. This chain joins TRBV4-2 and TRBJ2-3, with D hard to call. This CDR3 has 13 residues. Trimming removed 3 bases at V and 6 bases at J, with 10 bases between. Germline V CDR1 and CDR2: LGHNA, YNFKEQ.

In this sample, this clonotype turned up many times. The chain recombines TRBV5-6 with TRBJ1-1; D is unresolved. The CDR3 spans 15 residues. Germline CDR1 SGHDT, CDR2 YYEEEE. V lost 0 bases and J lost 2, with 11 bases in between. The CDR3 region has the DNA TGTGCCAGCAGCTTGGGTTGGTCGTTAAACACTGAAGCTTTCTTT. It translates to CASSLGWSLNTEAFF.

This clonotype was counted many times. This sequence joins TRBV7-9 and TRBJ1-1; D remains unclear. Germline V gene sequence: CDR1 SEHNR, CDR2 FQNEAQ (reference sequence). V lost 2 bases and J lost 1, with 8 bases in between. There are 14 residues in the CDR3. The CDR3 nucleotides are TGTGCCAGCAGCTTAACTCAGAGGAACACTGAAGCTTTCTTT. This codes for CASSLTQRNTEAFF. Full variable domain (remainder filled in from reference TRBV7-9 and TRBJ1-1): DTGVSQNPRHKITKRGQNVTFRCDPISEHNRLYWYRQTLGQGPEFLTYFQNEAQLEKSRLLSDRFSAERPKGSFSTLEIQRTEQGDSAMYLCASSLTQRNTEAFFGQGTRLTVV.

This clonotype was recorded many times. In DNA form, the CDR3 reads TGCAGTGCGGCCGGACGAGGGGGTCATAATGAGCAGTTCTTC. Translating gives CSAAGRGGHNEQFF. J is TRBJ2-1 and V is TRBV20-1; D possibly corresponds to TRBD1 (6 bases). Trimming took 6 bases from V and 7 from J, leaving 19 bases between them. Germline V gives CDR1 DFQATT, CDR2 SNEGSKA (reference sequence). The CDR3 is made up of 14 amino acids.

This clonotype was observed at least ten times. The chain carries TRBV5-1 and TRBJ2-5; 7 bases are a match to TRBD2. The V and J ends lost 2 bases and 1 base, in that order; junction bases with no gene match: 11. Germline CDR1 and CDR2: SGHRS and YFSETQ. The CDR3 is 17 residues long. The DNA of the CDR3 is TGCGCCAGCAGCTTCGGAGTTGGGGCTAGCGGCCAAGAGACCCAGTACTTC. Protein sequence: CASSFGVGASGQETQYF. Full variable domain (missing parts from reference TRBV5-1 and TRBJ2-5): KAGVTQTPRYLIKTRGQQVTLSCSPISGHRSVSWYQQTPGQGLQFLFEYFSETQRNKGNFPGRFSGRQFSNSRSEMNVSTLELGDSALYLCASSFGVGASGQETQYFGPGTRLLVL.

This clonotype was recorded at least ten times. J is TRBJ1-2 and V is TRBV9, with D hard to call. From germline, CDR1 is SGDLS and CDR2 YYNGEE. The V gene lost 3 bases and the J gene lost 0 bases, with 12 bases spanning the gap. This CDR3 has 15 residues. The CDR3 DNA reads TGTGCCAGCAGCGCCCCCGGGGAGCCTAACTATGGCTACACCTTC. It specifies CASSAPGEPNYGYTF.

This clonotype was picked up many times. V gene TRBV7-8 combines with J gene TRBJ2-7, with D perhaps TRBD2 (6 bases). Between the trimmed V and J ends, which lost 5 bases and 3 bases, there was a span of 17 bases. Germline CDR1 and CDR2: SGHVS and FQNEAQ. The CDR3 runs to 15 residues. DNA of the CDR3: TGTGCCAGCAGCGGGAACCGGGACTCTTACTACGAGCAGTACTTC. Protein: CASSGNRDSYYEQYF.

This clonotype occurred many times. The chain recombines TRBV20-1 with TRBJ2-1; D is perhaps TRBD1 (5 bases). With 1 base removed from V and 0 bases from J, the gap between germline ends came to 16 bases. Germline CDR1 reads DFQATT; CDR2 reads SNEGSKA (reference sequence). The CDR3 extends over 17 amino acids. The CDR3, as DNA: TGCAGTGCTAGAGGACCTTCTCGAGGACACTCCTACAATGAGCAGTTCTTC. This encodes CSARGPSRGHSYNEQFF.

This clonotype was detected many times. V is TRBV6-5 and J is TRBJ2-7; D is ambiguous. The CDR3 totals 13 residues. CDR1 is MNHEY, CDR2 SVGAGI, per germline. The V end was cut by 0 bases, the J end by 6 bases, with 9 bases between. CDR3 loop: CASSYSTWGEQYF. The CDR3 bases are TGTGCCAGCAGTTACTCGACATGGGGCGAGCAGTACTTC.